This T cell receptor beta chain originates from a study of blood T cell repertoires in COVID-19. At the level of the study: Acute and convalescent COVID-19 specimens originated in the United States, Italy and Spain. PBMCs, B-cell-depleted T cells, or T cells provided the cDNA or gDNA that made up the material.

Original processing notes: Amplification of reference gene primers was used by the study to estimate nucleated cell counts. The repertoire was sequenced with immunoSEQ multiplex PCR; TCRdb's copy has only in-frame clones and lacks some. D and trimming come from the DNA, and the V and J calls and clone size come from that table. In the table there are some 240,000 clones, around 81% of which are singletons. Patients from Seattle were sampled longitudinally, starting during active infection. Trimming removed 5 bases from V and 2 bases from J; junction bases left unmatched: 6. Germline V gene data show CDR1 as SEHNR and CDR2 as FQNEAQ (reference sequence). The CDR3 has 15 amino acids.

This chain connects TRBV7-9 to TRBJ2-5, with 9 bases that match TRBD1. Sequenced sample: peripheral blood. The origin of this receptor is an elderly woman with COVID-19, enrolled during active disease. The CDR3 spells CASSTGQGRQETQYF. Here the CDR3 DNA reads TGTGCCAGCAGCACCGGACAGGGGCGGCAAGAGACCCAGTACTTC.